This TCR beta chain was recorded in a study of control samples from healthy donors and cancer patients. The protocol was immunoSEQ multiplex PCR, while the TCRdb copy is restricted to in-frame clones and leaves out a portion. This table has about 180,000 clones, 85% to 90% appearing once. In regard to this clone: Other DNA sequences within the sample encode an identical CDR3.

Trimming stripped 0 bases from V and 1 base from J, with 11 bases between. Germline CDR1 and CDR2: SGHRS and YFSETQ. CDR3 length: 17 amino acids. This TCR came from a woman aged 50 to 60 in good health. The chain recombines TRBV5-1 with TRBJ2-6, with D perhaps being TRBD1 or TRBD2 (5 bases each). Material: blood. The CDR3 DNA follows: TGCGCCAGCAGCTTGGATGGGGGTCAATCTGGGGCCAACGTCCTGACTTTC. Its protein is CASSLDGGQSGANVLTF.